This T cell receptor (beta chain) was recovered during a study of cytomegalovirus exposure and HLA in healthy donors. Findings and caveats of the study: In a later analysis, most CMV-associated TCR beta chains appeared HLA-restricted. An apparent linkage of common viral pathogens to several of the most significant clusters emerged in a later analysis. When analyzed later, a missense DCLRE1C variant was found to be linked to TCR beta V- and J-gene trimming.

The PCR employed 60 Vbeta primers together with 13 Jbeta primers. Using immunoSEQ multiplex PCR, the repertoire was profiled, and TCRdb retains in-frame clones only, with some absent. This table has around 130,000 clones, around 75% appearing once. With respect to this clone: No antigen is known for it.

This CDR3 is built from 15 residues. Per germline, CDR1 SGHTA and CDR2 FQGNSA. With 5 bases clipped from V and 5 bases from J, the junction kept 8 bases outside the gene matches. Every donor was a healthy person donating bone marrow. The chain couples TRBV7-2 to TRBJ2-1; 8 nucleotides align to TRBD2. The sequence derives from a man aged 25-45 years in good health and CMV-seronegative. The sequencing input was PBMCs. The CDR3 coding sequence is TGTGCCAGCAGCGCCTATGGAGCGGGGGACAATGAGCAGTTCTTC. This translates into CASSAYGAGDNEQFF.